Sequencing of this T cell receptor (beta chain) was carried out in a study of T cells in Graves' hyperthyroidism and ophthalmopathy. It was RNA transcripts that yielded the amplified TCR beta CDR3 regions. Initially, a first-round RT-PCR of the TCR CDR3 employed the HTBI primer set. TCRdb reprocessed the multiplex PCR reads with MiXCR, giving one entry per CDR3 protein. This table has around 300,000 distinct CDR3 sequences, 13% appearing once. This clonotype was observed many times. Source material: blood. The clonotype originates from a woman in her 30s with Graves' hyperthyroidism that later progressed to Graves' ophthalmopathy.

The CDR3 here is CASSLNSGRYEQYF. As DNA, the CDR3 is TGTGCCAGCAGCTTAAATAGCGGGAGATACGAGCAGTACTTC. This sequence joins TRBV11-2 and TRBJ2-7; TRBD2 agrees at 9 bases. This CDR3 has 14 amino acids. With V trimmed by 2 bases and J by 4 bases, 3 bases remained unmatched. The germline CDR1 and CDR2 sequences are SGHAT and FQNNGV.